Listed here are 12 T cell receptor beta chains from one sample, sequenced in a study of blood T cells in healthy people across ages. A sample-barcoded 5' primer and a J-beta primer mix were used in a second PCR of roughly 6 to 11 cycles. TCRdb passed the 5' RACE reads through MiXCR, listing each CDR3 protein once. Among around 1,000,000 distinct CDR3 sequences, approximately 38% were seen once, and the ten largest hold about an eighth. Sequencing was performed on blood. The receptors here all came from a man aged 18-30 years in good health.

A remark on this clonotype: A read error may produce the germline difference seen at one junction end. The rearrangement uses TRBV7-6 and TRBJ2-3; possibly TRBD2 for D (6 bases). The CDR3 is made up of 12 amino acids. Germline assignment: CDR1 SGHVS and CDR2 FNYEAQ. CDR3 amino acids: CTSSRDFDTQYF. CDR3 nucleotide sequence: TGTACCAGCAGCCGGGACTTCGATACGCAGTATTTT.

This clonotype was observed a few times. The rearrangement joins TRBV7-2 to TRBJ2-5, with D perhaps matching TRBD2 (6 bases). V lost 4 bases to trimming and J lost 2 bases, with 20 bases between them. Germline assignment: CDR1 SGHTA and CDR2 FQGNSA. The length of the CDR3 is 17 residues. The CDR3 reads CASSSFTGGAWQETQYF. In nucleotides, the CDR3 is TGTGCCAGCAGCTCCTTTACGGGCGGGGCTTGGCAAGAGACCCAGTACTTC.

This clonotype was found a few times. The chain carries TRBV5-5 and TRBJ1-5, with TRBD1 identical over 9 bases. The trim removed 5 bases at V and 5 bases at J, leaving 5 bases unmatched. This CDR3 comprises 14 residues. Germline lookup yields CDR1 SGHKS and CDR2 YYEKEE (reference sequence). In DNA, the CDR3 is TGTGCCAGCAGTTCGACAGGGGGTTATCAGCCCCAGCATTTT. This translates into CASSSTGGYQPQHF.

This clonotype was counted only a few times. This chain connects TRBV7-2 to TRBJ1-5, with TRBD1 identical over 7 bases. V dropped 2 bases and J dropped 4; count of bases not matched to a gene: 5. This CDR3 comprises 15 residues. Germline lookup yields CDR1 SGHTA and CDR2 FQGNSA. The CDR3 sequence: CASSLSGGLNQPQHF. CDR3 DNA: TGTGCCAGCAGCTTATCAGGGGGTTTAAATCAGCCCCAGCATTTT.

This clonotype came up a few times. The chain links TRBV10-3 to TRBJ2-3; TRBD1 agrees at 8 bases. The CDR3 runs 17 residues. V lost 6 bases to trimming and J lost 3 bases; unmatched junction nucleotides: 14. Germline CDR1 ENHRY, CDR2 SYGVKD. The CDR3: CAISGASDRVATDTQYF. The CDR3 DNA is TGTGCCATCAGCGGTGCGTCGGACAGGGTAGCAACAGATACGCAGTATTTT.

This clonotype was observed a few times. The CDR3 sequence is CASSLDRDEYNEQFF. The CDR3 nucleotides read TGTGCCAGCAGCCTAGATCGAGATGAATACAATGAGCAGTTCTTC. The chain links TRBV6-6 to TRBJ2-1, with D unclear. Germline loops: CDR1 MNHNY, CDR2 SVGAGI (reference sequence). The CDR3 is 15 residues long. V lost 6 bases, J lost 4 bases, and 16 bases lay in between.

The J gene is TRBJ1-1, the V gene TRBV6-2 or TRBV6-3; D is uncertain. CDR3 size: 17 residues. Germline V CDR1 and CDR2: MNHEY, SVGEGT. Trimming cost V 0 bases and J 2 bases, with 16 bases left between them. In DNA form, the CDR3 reads TGTGCCAGCAGTTACTCGAGGTCCCCCAGAGTTAACACTGAAGCTTTCTTT. Translated: CASSYSRSPRVNTEAFF.

Only a few counts were recorded for this clonotype. This chain links TRBV19 with TRBJ2-1, with D unclear. Germline V lookup: CDR1 LNHDA, CDR2 SQIVND (reference sequence). V was clipped by 6 bases and J by 9 bases, with 12 bases between them. CDR3 length: 12 amino acids. CDR3 residues: CASSPGLAEQFF. DNA for the CDR3: TGTGCCAGTAGCCCGGGTTTGGCTGAGCAGTTCTTC.

This clonotype was seen a handful of times. The V gene is TRBV7-2, the J gene TRBJ2-1; 8 bases line up with TRBD2. This CDR3 contains 12 residues. The V gene's germline CDR1 is SGHTA and CDR2 FQGNSA. Losses at the gene ends were 0 bases for V and 13 bases for J; bases not matched to a gene: 2. CDR3 DNA sequence: TGTGCCAGCAGCTTAGCCGCGGGGGGACAGTTCTTC. Translation: CASSLAAGGQFF.

This chain uses TRBV6-4 with TRBJ2-4; D ambiguous. The CDR3 is 14 residues long. V was pared by 0 bases and J by 12 bases, with 15 bases between. The germline V gene has CDR1 MRHNA and CDR2 SNTAGT. DNA of the CDR3: TGTGCCAGCAGTGACTCGAGTCGGTCTCCCAGTCAGTACTTC. Residues: CASSDSSRSPSQYF.

The table lists this clonotype with a few counts. This chain uses TRBV7-2 with TRBJ2-1; TRBD1 aligns across 8 bases. The V gene end was trimmed by 3 bases and the J gene end by 4 bases; junction bases not matched to a gene: 14. CDR1 is SGHTA, CDR2 FQGNSA, per germline. This CDR3 is 18 amino acids long. The CDR3 sequence is CASSFFRTGPRTYNEQFF. The DNA of the CDR3 is TGTGCCAGCAGCTTTTTTAGGACAGGGCCTAGGACGTACAATGAGCAGTTCTTC.

This clonotype was seen a few times. J is TRBJ2-1 and V is TRBV4-1, with a tentative D call TRBD1 (7 bases). This CDR3 is built from 22 residues. V gave up 1 base and J gave up 0 bases, with 28 bases separating them. Germline V gene sequence: CDR1 MGHRA, CDR2 YSYEKL. For the CDR3, the DNA is TGCGCCAGCAGCCAAGGCTATATCAAAGGCGGGACAGACCGTAGCTCCTACAATGAGCAGTTCTTC. It is translated as CASSQGYIKGGTDRSSYNEQFF.